This note documents a single T cell receptor (beta chain) sequence. Primers for the PCR totalled 60 Vbeta and 13 Jbeta. The data were produced by immunoSEQ multiplex PCR, yet TCRdb's version contains in-frame clones alone and is incomplete. The repertoire holds about 140,000 clones, with roughly 77% as singletons. The sample belongs to a study of cytomegalovirus exposure and HLA in healthy donors. V lost 8 bases, J lost 2 bases, and 3 bases stayed unmatched. Germline V CDR1 and CDR2: MGHDK, SYGVNS. The CDR3 has 14 residues. The J gene is TRBJ1-3, the V gene TRBV25-1, with 10 bases fitting TRBD1. The clonotype comes from a man aged 25-45 years in good health and CMV-seronegative. Sequencing was carried out using PBMCs. The CDR3 DNA reads as TGTGCCAGCCGAGACAGGGGGCCTGGAAACACCATATATTTT. The encoded protein is CASRDRGPGNTIYF.